One sample yielded the 23 T cell receptor beta chains listed below, sequenced in a study of technical replicates of blood from four donors. Sequencing used immunoSEQ multiplex PCR; TCRdb keeps in-frame clones, though not all of them. The sample shows around 70,000 clones, around 97% of them seen only once. The sequenced sample consisted of T cells isolated from PBMCs. These receptors came from a human donor in good health.

This sequence joins TRBV2 and TRBJ1-1; D is unresolved. The V gene lost 2 bases and the J gene lost 5 bases, with 15 bases spanning the gap. The CDR3 spans 15 residues. The germline CDR1 and CDR2 sequences are SNHLY and FYNNEI. The CDR3 DNA follows: TGTGCCAGCAGTGAAATCCTGGGAGGTCGGACTGAAGCTTTCTTT. Its translation: CASSEILGGRTEAFF.

The genes are TRBV2 and TRBJ2-7; 9 nucleotides match TRBD1. Unmatched junction bases numbered 6, after V lost 7 bases and J lost 2 bases. The CDR3 length is 14 residues. The germline gives CDR1 SNHLY, CDR2 FYNNEI. The CDR3 DNA reads TGTGCCAGCACCGCGGGACAGGGTCCCTACGAGCAGTACTTC. Translated, it gives CASTAGQGPYEQYF.

The chain carries TRBV28 and TRBJ2-1; 10 bases agree with TRBD2. The CDR3 has 16 residues. V lost 2 bases to trimming and J lost 5 bases; unmatched junction nucleotides: 6. Germline V CDR1 and CDR2: MDHEN, SYDVKM. This chain's CDR3 is CASSLGLAATHNEQFF. The CDR3 nucleotides are TGTGCCAGCAGTTTAGGACTAGCGGCGACCCACAATGAGCAGTTCTTC. The entire variable domain, with the rest obtained from reference TRBV28 and TRBJ2-1, is as follows: DVKVTQSSRYLVKRTGEKVFLECVQDMDHENMFWYRQDPGLGLRLIYFSYDVKMKEKGDIPEGYSVSREKKERFSLILESASTNQTSMYLCASSLGLAATHNEQFFGPGTRLTVL.

This chain joins TRBV6-5 and TRBJ2-7, with a tentative D call TRBD2 (6 bases). The ends were cut back, 7 bases at V and 0 bases at J, with 13 bases in the middle. Germline V CDR1 and CDR2: MNHEY, SVGAGI. This CDR3 contains 14 residues. CDR3 sequence reads: CASMRDRSSYEQYF. The CDR3 nucleotides read TGTGCCAGCATGCGGGACCGAAGCTCCTACGAGCAGTACTTC.

This sequence joins TRBV7-9 and TRBJ1-1, with D unresolved. This CDR3 contains 14 residues. Germline values: CDR1 SEHNR, CDR2 FQNEAQ (reference sequence). The V end was cut by 1 base, the J end by 1 base, with 7 bases between. CDR3 sequence reads: CASSLDSGNTEAFF. The CDR3, as DNA: TGTGCCAGCAGCTTAGATTCCGGGAACACTGAAGCTTTCTTT.

This clone was seen only once. V and J are TRBV5-1 and TRBJ2-1; D remains unclear. CDR1 SGHRS and CDR2 YFSETQ come from the germline V gene. This CDR3 is built from 11 residues. The V end was cut by 2 bases, the J end by 10 bases, with 7 bases between. The CDR3 sequence: CASSFKREQFF. The CDR3 bases are TGCGCCAGCAGCTTTAAGAGGGAGCAGTTCTTC. The whole variable domain, filled in from reference TRBV5-1 and TRBJ2-1, reads KAGVTQTPRYLIKTRGQQVTLSCSPISGHRSVSWYQQTPGQGLQFLFEYFSETQRNKGNFPGRFSGRQFSNSRSEMNVSTLELGDSALYLCASSFKREQFFGPGTRLTVL.

The chain couples TRBV29-1 to TRBJ2-2; no clear D. Germline V gene lookup returns CDR1 SQVTM and CDR2 ANQGSEA. The V and J ends lost 4 bases and 5 bases respectively, with 8 bases between them. The CDR3 covers 12 residues. CDR3 amino acids: CSVVGVTGELFF. The CDR3 DNA sequence: TGCAGCGTTGTAGGAGTAACCGGGGAGCTGTTTTTT.

This clone has only one observation. This chain connects TRBV29-1 to TRBJ1-1, with 11 bases lining up with TRBD1. There are 14 residues in the CDR3. Trimming cost V 4 bases and J 7 bases; bases outside gene matches: 8. Germline CDR1 is SQVTM and CDR2 is ANQGSEA. CDR3 region: CSVVALGQGDEAFF. CDR3 in DNA: TGCAGCGTTGTAGCCCTGGGACAGGGGGATGAAGCTTTCTTT.

V gene TRBV10-3 combines with J gene TRBJ2-5, with 12 bases identical to TRBD1. The CDR3 consists of 19 residues. Germline V lookup: CDR1 ENHRY, CDR2 SYGVKD. V dropped 0 bases and J dropped 5; count of bases not matched to a gene: 13. The CDR3 here is CAISESAPGQGAQRETQYF. DNA for the CDR3: TGTGCCATCAGTGAGTCGGCTCCGGGACAGGGGGCTCAGCGGGAGACCCAGTACTTC.

The chain uses TRBV29-1 and TRBJ1-2; the match to TRBD1 covers 8 bases. Germline trimming cut 7 bases from V and 5 bases from J; bases unmatched to any gene: 9. This CDR3 region has 13 residues. CDR1 and CDR2 (germline): SQVTM, ANQGSEA. The CDR3 protein is CSGSSTGAYGYTF. CDR3 nucleotide sequence: TGCAGCGGTTCTTCGACAGGGGCATATGGCTACACCTTC.

The V and J genes are TRBV5-4 and TRBJ2-3; 8 bases line up with TRBD1. With 10 bases clipped from V and 5 bases from J, the junction kept 12 bases outside the gene matches. This CDR3 spans 14 amino acids. The germline CDR1 and CDR2 sequences are SGHNT and YYREEE (reference sequence). CDR3 loop: CASRRTGRGDTQYF. In DNA form, the CDR3 reads TGTGCCTCACGGAGGACAGGGAGAGGAGATACGCAGTATTTT.

The DNA for the CDR3 is TGTGCCAGCAGCTTAGATCGGTGGGACAGGGATTGGAACACTGAAGCTTTCTTT. This gives the protein CASSLDRWDRDWNTEAFF. This rearrangement joins TRBV11-2 to TRBJ1-1, with 9 bases aligning to TRBD1. Germline values: CDR1 SGHAT, CDR2 FQNNGV. The trim removed 0 bases at V and 1 base at J, leaving 9 bases unmatched. The CDR3 has 18 amino acids.

The CDR3 loop is CASSLSGTYIGELFF. CDR3 bases: TGTGCCAGCAGTTTATCCGGGACATATATCGGGGAGCTGTTTTTT. The V and J genes are TRBV28 and TRBJ2-2; D might be TRBD1 (6 bases). This CDR3 spans 15 amino acids. Germline V gene lookup returns CDR1 MDHEN and CDR2 SYDVKM. V lost 1 base, J lost 7 bases, and 13 bases lay in between.

The rearrangement joins TRBV27 to TRBJ2-2; possibly TRBD1 for D (6 bases). Trimming cost V 2 bases and J 3 bases, with 25 bases left between them. In germline, CDR1 is MNHEY, CDR2 SMNVEV (reference sequence). The length of the CDR3 is 20 residues. CDR3 in DNA: TGTGCCAGCAGTTTACTCGGGGTCGGCAGGGGTGGGGGAGACACCGGGGAGCTGTTTTTT. This encodes CASSLLGVGRGGGDTGELFF.

The genes are TRBV7-9 and TRBJ2-4; perhaps TRBD1 as D (6 bases). Trimming cost V 6 bases and J 4 bases, with 16 bases left between them. CDR1 and CDR2 from the germline V gene are SEHNR and FQNEAQ (reference sequence). CDR3 length equals 15 residues. The CDR3 coding sequence is TGTGCCAGCAGTCCCACACCCAGGGGAAAAAACATTCAGTACTTC. It codes for CASSPTPRGKNIQYF.

The rearrangement joins TRBV4-1 to TRBJ2-3; TRBD2 aligns across 8 bases. The CDR3 is made up of 14 amino acids. V lost 3 bases, J lost 6 bases, and 5 bases stayed unmatched. The germline gives CDR1 MGHRA, CDR2 YSYEKL. The CDR3 region is CASSHSRGGDTQYF. CDR3 nucleotides: TGCGCCAGCAGCCATTCCCGGGGGGGTGATACGCAGTATTTT.

Worth noting for this clone: One end of the junction varies from germline; a read error may be responsible. The chain employs TRBV25-1 and TRBJ2-2; the D gene is possibly TRBD2 (5 bases). The germline gives CDR1 MGHDK, CDR2 SYGVNS. This CDR3 is built from 14 residues. The CDR3 is CASSWRQPTGELFF. The CDR3 nucleotides are TGCGCCAGCAGTTGGAGGCAGCCCACCGGGGAGCTGTTTTTT.

The chain links TRBV4-2 to TRBJ2-3; TRBD2 is a possible D gene (5 bases). The CDR3 sequence is 16 residues long. CDR1 is LGHNA, CDR2 YNFKEQ, per germline. Trimming removed 1 base at V and 1 base at J, with 12 bases between. The CDR3 loop reads CASSQGIASRTDTQYF. The CDR3 nucleotides are TGTGCCAGCAGCCAAGGCATAGCGTCACGCACAGATACGCAGTATTTT.

This rearrangement joins TRBV28 to TRBJ1-2; TRBD1 is a possible D gene (5 bases). The CDR3 is 16 amino acids. Germline CDR1 reads MDHEN; CDR2 reads SYDVKM. V lost 4 bases and J lost 2, with 17 bases in between. CDR3: CASSSAGSEGNYGYTF. The DNA of the CDR3 is TGTGCCAGCAGTTCGGCGGGATCAGAGGGGAACTATGGCTACACCTTC.

The V call is TRBV28, the J call TRBJ2-7; 7 bases align to TRBD2. Looked up from germline, CDR1 is MDHEN and CDR2 is SYDVKM. This CDR3 is 14 amino acids long. V lost 4 bases to trimming and J lost 6 bases; unmatched junction nucleotides: 9. CDR3 region: CASSYAGEGSEQYF. The CDR3 nucleotides read TGTGCCAGCAGTTACGCGGGAGAAGGGTCCGAGCAGTACTTC.

The chain is built from TRBV5-1 and TRBJ2-1, with TRBD2 identical over 15 bases. The J segment lost 6 bases and the V segment lost 1 base, leaving 5 bases of the junction unmatched. Germline CDR1 is SGHRS and CDR2 is YFSETQ. CDR3 length: 17 amino acids. The CDR3 nucleotides are TGCGCCAGCAGCTTGAGGACTAGCGGGAGGGCCCCCAATGAGCAGTTCTTC. It yields the protein CASSLRTSGRAPNEQFF.

A single count supports this clone. V is TRBV29-1 and J is TRBJ2-7; 7 positions match TRBD2. Germline values: CDR1 SQVTM, CDR2 ANQGSEA. Trimming took 7 bases from V and 4 from J; bases not matched to a gene: 10. This CDR3 region has 13 residues. Written as DNA, the CDR3 is TGCAGCGGAAGGGAGGGAGCCCGATACGAGCAGTACTTC. Residues: CSGREGARYEQYF.

The rearrangement links TRBV11-3 to TRBJ2-2; 9 bases fit TRBD1. Germline-derived CDR1 and CDR2 are SGHNT and YENEEA. V was pared by 7 bases and J by 0 bases, with 6 bases of the junction left unmatched. The CDR3 covers 16 residues. The CDR3, as DNA: TGTGCCAGCAAAGACCGGGACAGGGCGAACACCGGGGAGCTGTTTTTT. Residues: CASKDRDRANTGELFF.